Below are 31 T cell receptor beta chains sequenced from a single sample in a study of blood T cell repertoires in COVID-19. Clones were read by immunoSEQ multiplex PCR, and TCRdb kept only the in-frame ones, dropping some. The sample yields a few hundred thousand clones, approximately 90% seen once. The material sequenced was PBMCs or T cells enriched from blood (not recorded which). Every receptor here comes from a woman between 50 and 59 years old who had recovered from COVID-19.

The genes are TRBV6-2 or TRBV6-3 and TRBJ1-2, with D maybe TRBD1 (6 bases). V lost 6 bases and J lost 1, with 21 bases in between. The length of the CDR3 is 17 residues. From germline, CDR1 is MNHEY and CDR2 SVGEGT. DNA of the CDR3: TGTGCCAGCAGCTCCGACAGGACGACTAACGTTAACTATGGCTACACCTTC. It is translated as CASSSDRTTNVNYGYTF.

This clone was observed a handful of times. In DNA form, the CDR3 reads TGTGCCAGCAGTTACTCGGTAATGCGTTCACCCCTCCACTTT. It specifies CASSYSVMRSPLHF. V usage is TRBV6-5 and J usage is TRBJ1-6; no reliable D call. V was clipped by 0 bases and J by 9 bases, with 9 bases between them. Germline V gene lookup returns CDR1 MNHEY and CDR2 SVGAGI. This CDR3 contains 14 residues.

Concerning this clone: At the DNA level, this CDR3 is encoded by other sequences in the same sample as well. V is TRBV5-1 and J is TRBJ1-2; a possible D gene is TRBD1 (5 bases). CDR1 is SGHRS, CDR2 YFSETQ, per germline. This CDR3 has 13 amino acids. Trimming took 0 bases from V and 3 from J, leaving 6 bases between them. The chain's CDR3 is CASSLAGDYGYTF. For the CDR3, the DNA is TGCGCCAGCAGCTTGGCGGGGGACTATGGCTACACCTTC.

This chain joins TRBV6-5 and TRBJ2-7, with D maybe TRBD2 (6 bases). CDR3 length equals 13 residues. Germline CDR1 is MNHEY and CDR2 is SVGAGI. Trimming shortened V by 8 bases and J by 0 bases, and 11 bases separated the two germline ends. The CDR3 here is CASRHGSSYEQYF. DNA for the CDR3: TGTGCCAGCCGGCACGGGAGCTCCTACGAGCAGTACTTC.

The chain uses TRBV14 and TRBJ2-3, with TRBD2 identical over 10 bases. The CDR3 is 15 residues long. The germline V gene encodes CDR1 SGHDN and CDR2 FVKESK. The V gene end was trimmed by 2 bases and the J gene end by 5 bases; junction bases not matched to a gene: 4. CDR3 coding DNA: TGTGCCAGCAGCCAACTAGCGGGGGTTCGAGATACGCAGTATTTT. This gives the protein CASSQLAGVRDTQYF. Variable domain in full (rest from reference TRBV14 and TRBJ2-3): EAGVTQFPSHSVIEKGQTVTLRCDPISGHDNLYWYRRVMGKEIKFLLHFVKESKQDESGMPNNRFLAERTGGTYSTLKVQPAELEDSGVYFCASSQLAGVRDTQYFGPGTRLTVL.

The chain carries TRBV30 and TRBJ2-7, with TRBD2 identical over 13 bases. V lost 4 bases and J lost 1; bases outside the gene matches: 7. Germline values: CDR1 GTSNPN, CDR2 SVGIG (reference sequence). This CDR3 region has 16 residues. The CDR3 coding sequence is TGTGCCTGGAACTCCGGGACTAGCGGGGATTCCTACGAGCAGTACTTC. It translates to CAWNSGTSGDSYEQYF.

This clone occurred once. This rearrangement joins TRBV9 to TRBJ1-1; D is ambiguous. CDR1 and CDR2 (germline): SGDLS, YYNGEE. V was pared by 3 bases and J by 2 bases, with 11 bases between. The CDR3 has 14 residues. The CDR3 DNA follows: TGTGCCAGCAGCGCCGGGGTTTCCAACACTGAAGCTTTCTTT. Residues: CASSAGVSNTEAFF.

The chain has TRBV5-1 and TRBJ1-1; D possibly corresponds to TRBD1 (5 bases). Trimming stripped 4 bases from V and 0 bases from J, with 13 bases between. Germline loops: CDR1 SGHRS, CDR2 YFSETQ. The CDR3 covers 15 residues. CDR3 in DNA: TGCGCCAGCAGCGGGGGGACGGGGATGAACACTGAAGCTTTCTTT. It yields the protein CASSGGTGMNTEAFF.

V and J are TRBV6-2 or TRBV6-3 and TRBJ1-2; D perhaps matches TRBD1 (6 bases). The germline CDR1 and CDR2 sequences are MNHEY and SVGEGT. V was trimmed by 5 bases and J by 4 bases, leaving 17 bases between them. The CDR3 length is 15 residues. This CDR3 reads CASSPNRDRSYGYTF. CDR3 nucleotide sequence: TGTGCCAGCAGTCCGAACAGGGACCGATCCTATGGCTACACCTTC.

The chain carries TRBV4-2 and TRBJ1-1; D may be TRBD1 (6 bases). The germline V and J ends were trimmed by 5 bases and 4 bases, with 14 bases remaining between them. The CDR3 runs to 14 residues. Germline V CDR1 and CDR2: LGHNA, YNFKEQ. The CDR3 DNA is TGTGCCAGCAGCGCTCTACAGGGTATCACTGAAGCTTTCTTT. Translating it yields CASSALQGITEAFF.

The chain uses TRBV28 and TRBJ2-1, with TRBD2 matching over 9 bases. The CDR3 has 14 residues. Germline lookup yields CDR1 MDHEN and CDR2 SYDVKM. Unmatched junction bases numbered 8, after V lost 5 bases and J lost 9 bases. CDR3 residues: CASSRGGALFEQFF. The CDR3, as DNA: TGTGCCAGCAGTCGCGGGGGGGCCTTGTTTGAGCAGTTCTTC.

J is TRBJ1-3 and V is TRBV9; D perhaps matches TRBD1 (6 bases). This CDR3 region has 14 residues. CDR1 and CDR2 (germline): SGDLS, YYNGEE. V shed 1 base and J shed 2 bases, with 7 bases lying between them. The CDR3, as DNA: TGTGCCAGCAGCGTACAGGGGACTGGAAACACCATATATTTT. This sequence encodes CASSVQGTGNTIYF.

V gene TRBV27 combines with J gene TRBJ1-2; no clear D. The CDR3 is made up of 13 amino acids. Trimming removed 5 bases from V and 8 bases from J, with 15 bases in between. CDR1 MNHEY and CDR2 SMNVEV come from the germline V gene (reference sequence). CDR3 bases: TGTGCCAGCAGTCCCCTTGGCCGCGGGGGCTACACCTTC. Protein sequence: CASSPLGRGGYTF.

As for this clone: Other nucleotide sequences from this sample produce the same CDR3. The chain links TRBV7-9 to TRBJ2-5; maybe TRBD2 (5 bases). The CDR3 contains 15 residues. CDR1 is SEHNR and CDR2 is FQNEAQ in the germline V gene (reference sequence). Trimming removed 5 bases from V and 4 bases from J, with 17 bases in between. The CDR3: CASSPPGRGRETQYF. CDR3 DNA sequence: TGTGCCAGCAGCCCGCCGGGTCGGGGAAGAGAGACCCAGTACTTC.

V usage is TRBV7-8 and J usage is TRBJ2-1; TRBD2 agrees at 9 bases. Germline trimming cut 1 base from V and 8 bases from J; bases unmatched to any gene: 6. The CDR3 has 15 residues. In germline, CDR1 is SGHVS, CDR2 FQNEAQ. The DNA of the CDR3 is TGTGCCAGCAGCTTAGAGAGCGGGGGGTTCGATGAGCAGTTCTTC. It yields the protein CASSLESGGFDEQFF.

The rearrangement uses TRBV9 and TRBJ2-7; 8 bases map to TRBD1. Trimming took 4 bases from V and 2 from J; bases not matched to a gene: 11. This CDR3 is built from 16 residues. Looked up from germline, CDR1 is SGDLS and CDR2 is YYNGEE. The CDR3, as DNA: TGTGCCAGCAGCACTGCGCCGGGACAGGTAGCCTACGAGCAGTACTTC. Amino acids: CASSTAPGQVAYEQYF. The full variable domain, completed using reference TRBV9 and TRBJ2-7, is DSGVTQTPKHLITATGQRVTLRCSPRSGDLSVYWYQQSLDQGLQFLIQYYNGEERAKGNILERFSAQQFPDLHSELNLSSLELGDSALYFCASSTAPGQVAYEQYFGPGTRLTVT.

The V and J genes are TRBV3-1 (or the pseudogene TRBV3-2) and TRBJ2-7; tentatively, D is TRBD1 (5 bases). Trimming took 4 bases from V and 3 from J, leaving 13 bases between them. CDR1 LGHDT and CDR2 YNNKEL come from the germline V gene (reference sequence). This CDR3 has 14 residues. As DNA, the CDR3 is TGTGCCAGCAGCCTGGCAGGGATAAACTACGAGCAGTACTTC. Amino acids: CASSLAGINYEQYF.

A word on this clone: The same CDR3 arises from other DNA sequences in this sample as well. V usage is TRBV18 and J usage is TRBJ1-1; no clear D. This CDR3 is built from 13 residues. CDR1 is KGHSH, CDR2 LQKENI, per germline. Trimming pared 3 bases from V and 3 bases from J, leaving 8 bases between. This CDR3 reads CASSPQEDTEAFF. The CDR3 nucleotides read TGTGCCAGCTCACCGCAAGAGGACACTGAAGCTTTCTTT.

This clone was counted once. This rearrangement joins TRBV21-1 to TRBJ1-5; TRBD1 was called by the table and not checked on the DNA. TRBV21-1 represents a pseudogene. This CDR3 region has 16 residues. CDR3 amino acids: CASLPWGQGRNQPQHF. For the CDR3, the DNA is TGTGCCAGCCTCCCTTGGGGACAGGGACGCAATCAGCCCCAGCATTTT.

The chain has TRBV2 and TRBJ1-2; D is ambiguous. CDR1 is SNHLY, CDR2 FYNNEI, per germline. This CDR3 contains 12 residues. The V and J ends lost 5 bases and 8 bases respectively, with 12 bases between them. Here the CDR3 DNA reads TGTGCCAGCAGTATGGTCCCAGGCGGCTACACCTTC. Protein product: CASSMVPGGYTF. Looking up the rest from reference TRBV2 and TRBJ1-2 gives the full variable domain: EPEVTQTPSHQVTQMGQEVILRCVPISNHLYFYWYRQILGQKVEFLVSFYNNEISEKSEIFDDQFSVERPDGSNFTLKIRSTKLEDSAMYFCASSMVPGGYTFGSGTRLTVV.

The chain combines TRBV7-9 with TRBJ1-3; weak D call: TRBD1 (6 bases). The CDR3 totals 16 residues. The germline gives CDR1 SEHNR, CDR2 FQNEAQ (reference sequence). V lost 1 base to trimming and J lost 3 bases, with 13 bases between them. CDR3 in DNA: TGTGCCAGCAGCTTAGGGGTTGGACAGATTGGAAACACCATATATTTT. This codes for CASSLGVGQIGNTIYF.

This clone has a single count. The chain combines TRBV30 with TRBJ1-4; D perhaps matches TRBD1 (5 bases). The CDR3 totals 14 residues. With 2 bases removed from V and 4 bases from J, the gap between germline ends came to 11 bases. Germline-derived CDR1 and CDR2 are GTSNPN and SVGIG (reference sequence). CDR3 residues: CAWSLAGGNEKLFF. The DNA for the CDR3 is TGTGCCTGGAGTTTAGCCGGGGGTAATGAAAAACTGTTTTTT.

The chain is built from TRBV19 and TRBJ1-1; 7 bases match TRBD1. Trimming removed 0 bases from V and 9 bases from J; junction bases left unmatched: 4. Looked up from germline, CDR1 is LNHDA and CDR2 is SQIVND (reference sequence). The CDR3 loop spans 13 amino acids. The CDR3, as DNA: TGTGCCAGTAGTATAGACAGGACAGGCCAAGCTTTCTTT. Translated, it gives CASSIDRTGQAFF.

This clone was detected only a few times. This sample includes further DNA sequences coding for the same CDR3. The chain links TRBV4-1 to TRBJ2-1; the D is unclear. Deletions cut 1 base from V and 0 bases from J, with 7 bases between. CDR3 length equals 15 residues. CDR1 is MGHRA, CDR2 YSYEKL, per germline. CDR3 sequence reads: CASSQGPGSYNEQFF. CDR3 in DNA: TGCGCCAGCAGCCAAGGTCCCGGCTCCTACAATGAGCAGTTCTTC.

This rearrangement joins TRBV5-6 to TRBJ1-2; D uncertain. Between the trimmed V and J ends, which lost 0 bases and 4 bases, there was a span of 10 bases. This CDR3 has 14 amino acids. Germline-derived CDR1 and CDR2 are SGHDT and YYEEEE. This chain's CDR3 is CASSLGRSLYGYTF. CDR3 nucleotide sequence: TGTGCCAGCAGCTTGGGTAGATCCCTCTATGGCTACACCTTC.

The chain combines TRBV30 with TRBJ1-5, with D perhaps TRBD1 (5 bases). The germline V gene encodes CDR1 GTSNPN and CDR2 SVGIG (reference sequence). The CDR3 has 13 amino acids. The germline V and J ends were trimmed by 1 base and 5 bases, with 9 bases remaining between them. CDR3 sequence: CAWSEGADQPQHF. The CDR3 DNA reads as TGTGCCTGGAGTGAAGGGGCCGATCAGCCCCAGCATTTT.

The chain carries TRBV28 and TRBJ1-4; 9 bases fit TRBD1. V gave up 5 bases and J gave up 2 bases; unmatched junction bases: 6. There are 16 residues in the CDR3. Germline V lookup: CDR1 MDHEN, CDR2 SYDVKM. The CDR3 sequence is CASSNRGRRTNEKLFF. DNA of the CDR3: TGTGCCAGCAGTAACAGGGGGCGGAGGACTAATGAAAAACTGTTTTTT. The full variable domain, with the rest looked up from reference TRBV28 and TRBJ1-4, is DVKVTQSSRYLVKRTGEKVFLECVQDMDHENMFWYRQDPGLGLRLIYFSYDVKMKEKGDIPEGYSVSREKKERFSLILESASTNQTSMYLCASSNRGRRTNEKLFFGSGTQLSVL.

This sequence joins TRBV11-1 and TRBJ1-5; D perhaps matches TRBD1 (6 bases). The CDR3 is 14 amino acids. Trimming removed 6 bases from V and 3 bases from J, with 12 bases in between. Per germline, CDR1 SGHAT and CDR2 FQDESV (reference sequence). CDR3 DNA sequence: TGTGCCAGCAGTCTGACAGGAGACAATCAGCCCCAGCATTTT. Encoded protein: CASSLTGDNQPQHF. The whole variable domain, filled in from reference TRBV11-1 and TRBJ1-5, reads EAEVAQSPRYKITEKSQAVAFWCDPISGHATLYWYRQILGQGPELLVQFQDESVVDDSQLPKDRFSAERLKGVDSTLKIQPAELGDSAMYLCASSLTGDNQPQHFGDGTRLSIL.

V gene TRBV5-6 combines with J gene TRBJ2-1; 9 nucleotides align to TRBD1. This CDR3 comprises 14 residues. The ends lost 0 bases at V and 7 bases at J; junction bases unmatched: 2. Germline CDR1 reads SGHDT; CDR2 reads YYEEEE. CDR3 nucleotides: TGTGCCAGCAGCTTGGACAGGGGGCTGAATGAGCAGTTCTTC. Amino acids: CASSLDRGLNEQFF.

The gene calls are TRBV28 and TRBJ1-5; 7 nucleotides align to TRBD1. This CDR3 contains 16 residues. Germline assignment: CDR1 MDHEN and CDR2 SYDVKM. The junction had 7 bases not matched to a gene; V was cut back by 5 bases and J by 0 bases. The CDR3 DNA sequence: TGTGCCAGCAGTCTAGGGACAGCCTATAGCAATCAGCCCCAGCATTTT. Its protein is CASSLGTAYSNQPQHF.

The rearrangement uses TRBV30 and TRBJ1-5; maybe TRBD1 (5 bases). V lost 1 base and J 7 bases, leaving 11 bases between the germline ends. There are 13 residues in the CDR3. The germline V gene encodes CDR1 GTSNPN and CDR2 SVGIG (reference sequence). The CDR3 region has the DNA TGTGCCTGGAGTGCCGGGAGGGGACAGCCCCAGCATTTT. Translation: CAWSAGRGQPQHF.